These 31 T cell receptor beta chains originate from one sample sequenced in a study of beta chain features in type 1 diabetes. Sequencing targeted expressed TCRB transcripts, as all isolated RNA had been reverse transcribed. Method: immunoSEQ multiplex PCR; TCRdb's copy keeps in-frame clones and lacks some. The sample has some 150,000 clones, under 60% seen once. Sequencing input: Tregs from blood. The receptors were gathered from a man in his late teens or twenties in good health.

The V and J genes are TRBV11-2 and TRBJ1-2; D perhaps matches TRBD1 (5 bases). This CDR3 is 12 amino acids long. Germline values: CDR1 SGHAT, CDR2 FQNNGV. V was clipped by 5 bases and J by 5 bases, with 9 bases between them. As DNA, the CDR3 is TGTGCCAGCAGCCTGGAGGGGTATGGCTACACCTTC. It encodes CASSLEGYGYTF.

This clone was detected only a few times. The CDR3 region is CAISQGRNQPQHF. As DNA, the CDR3 is TGTGCCATCAGTCAGGGGCGCAATCAGCCCCAGCATTTT. The chain is built from TRBV10-3 and TRBJ1-5; the D gene is possibly TRBD1 (6 bases). Trimming cost V 5 bases and J 2 bases, with 7 bases left between them. The germline gives CDR1 ENHRY, CDR2 SYGVKD. The CDR3 spans 13 residues.

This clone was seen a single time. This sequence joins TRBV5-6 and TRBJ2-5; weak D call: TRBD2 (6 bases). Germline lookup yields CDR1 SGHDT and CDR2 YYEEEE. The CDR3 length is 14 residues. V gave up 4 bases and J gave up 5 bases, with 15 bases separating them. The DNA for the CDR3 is TGTGCCAGCAGCCCGCGGGGTCTCGGTGAGACCCAGTACTTC. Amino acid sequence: CASSPRGLGETQYF.

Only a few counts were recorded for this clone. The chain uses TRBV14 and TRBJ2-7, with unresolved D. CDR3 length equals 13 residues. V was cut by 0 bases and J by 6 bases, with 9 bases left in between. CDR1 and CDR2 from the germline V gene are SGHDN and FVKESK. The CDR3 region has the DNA TGTGCCAGCAGCCAAGATTACCTAGGCGAGCAGTACTTC. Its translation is CASSQDYLGEQYF.

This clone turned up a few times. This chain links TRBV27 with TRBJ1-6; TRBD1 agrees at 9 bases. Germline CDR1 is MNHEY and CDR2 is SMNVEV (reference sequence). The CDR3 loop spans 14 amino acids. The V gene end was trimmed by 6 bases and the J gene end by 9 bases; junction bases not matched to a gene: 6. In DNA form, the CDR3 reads TGTGCCAGCAGGCCGGGACAGGGATTTTCACCCCTCCACTTT. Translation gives CASRPGQGFSPLHF.

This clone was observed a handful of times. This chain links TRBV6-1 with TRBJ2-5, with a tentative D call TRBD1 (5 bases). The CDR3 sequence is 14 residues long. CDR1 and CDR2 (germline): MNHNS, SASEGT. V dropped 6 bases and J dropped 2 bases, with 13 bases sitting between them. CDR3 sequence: CASRGSGFQETQYF. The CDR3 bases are TGTGCCAGCAGGGGATCAGGGTTTCAAGAGACCCAGTACTTC.

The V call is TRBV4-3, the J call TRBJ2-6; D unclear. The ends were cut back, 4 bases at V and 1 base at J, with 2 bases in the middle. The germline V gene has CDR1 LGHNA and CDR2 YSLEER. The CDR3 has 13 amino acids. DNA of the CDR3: TGCGCCAGCAGCCCGTCTGGGGCCAACGTCCTGACTTTC. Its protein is CASSPSGANVLTF.

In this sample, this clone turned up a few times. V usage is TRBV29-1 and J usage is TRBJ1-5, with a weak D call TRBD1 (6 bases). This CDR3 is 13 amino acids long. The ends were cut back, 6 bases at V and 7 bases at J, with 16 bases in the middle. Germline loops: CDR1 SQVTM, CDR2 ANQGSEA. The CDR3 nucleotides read TGCAGCGTCCGCAGGGGAGTAGGGCAGCCCCAGCATTTT. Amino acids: CSVRRGVGQPQHF.

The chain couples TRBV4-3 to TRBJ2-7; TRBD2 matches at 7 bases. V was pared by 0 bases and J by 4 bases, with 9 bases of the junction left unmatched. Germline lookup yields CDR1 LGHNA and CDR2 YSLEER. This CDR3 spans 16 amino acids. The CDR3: CASSQDPGGSFYEQYF. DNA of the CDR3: TGCGCCAGCAGCCAAGATCCGGGGGGATCTTTTTACGAGCAGTACTTC.

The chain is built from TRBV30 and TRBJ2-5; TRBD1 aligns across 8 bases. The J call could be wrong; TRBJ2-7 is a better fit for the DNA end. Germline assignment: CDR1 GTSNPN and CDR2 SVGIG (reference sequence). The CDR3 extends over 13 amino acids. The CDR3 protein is CAWSRQGAGEQYF. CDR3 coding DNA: TGTGCCTGGAGTAGGCAGGGGGCTGGCGAGCAGTACTTC.

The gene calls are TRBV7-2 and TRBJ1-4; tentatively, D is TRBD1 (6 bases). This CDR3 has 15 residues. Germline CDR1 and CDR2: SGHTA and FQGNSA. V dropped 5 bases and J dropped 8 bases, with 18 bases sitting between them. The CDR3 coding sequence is TGTGCCAGCAGCACACAGGGTCAGGGTCTGGAAAAACTGTTTTTT. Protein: CASSTQGQGLEKLFF.

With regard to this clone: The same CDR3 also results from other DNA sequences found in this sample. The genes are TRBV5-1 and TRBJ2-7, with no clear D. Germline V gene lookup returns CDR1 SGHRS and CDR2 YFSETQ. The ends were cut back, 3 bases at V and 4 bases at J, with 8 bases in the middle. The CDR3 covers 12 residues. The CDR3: CASSSSGYEQYF. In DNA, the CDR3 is TGCGCCAGCAGCTCCTCAGGTTACGAGCAGTACTTC.

CDR3 sequence: CASSPGTAFQETQYF. Here the CDR3 DNA reads TGCGCCAGCAGCCCTGGGACAGCCTTCCAAGAGACCCAGTACTTC. The V gene is TRBV5-1, the J gene TRBJ2-5; 7 bases match TRBD1. The CDR3 consists of 15 residues. The V segment lost 4 bases and the J segment 1 base; nucleotides outside the gene matches: 7. Germline V lookup: CDR1 SGHRS, CDR2 YFSETQ.

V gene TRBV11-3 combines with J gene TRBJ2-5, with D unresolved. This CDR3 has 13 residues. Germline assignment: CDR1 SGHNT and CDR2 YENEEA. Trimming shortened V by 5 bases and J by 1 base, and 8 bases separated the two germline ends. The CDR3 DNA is TGTGCCAGCAGCGCAGCGTTCCAAGAGACCCAGTACTTC. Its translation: CASSAAFQETQYF.

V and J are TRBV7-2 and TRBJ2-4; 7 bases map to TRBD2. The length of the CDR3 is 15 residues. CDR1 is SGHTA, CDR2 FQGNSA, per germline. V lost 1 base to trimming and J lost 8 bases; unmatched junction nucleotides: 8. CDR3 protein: CASSLVGASGDIQYF. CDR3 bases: TGTGCCAGCAGCTTAGTCGGCGCCAGCGGGGACATTCAGTACTTC. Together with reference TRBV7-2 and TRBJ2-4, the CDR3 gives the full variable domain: GAGVSQSPSNKVTEKGKDVELRCDPISGHTALYWYRQSLGQGLEFLIYFQGNSAPDKSGLPSDRFSAERTGGSVSTLTIQRTQQEDSAVYLCASSLVGASGDIQYFGAGTRLSVL.

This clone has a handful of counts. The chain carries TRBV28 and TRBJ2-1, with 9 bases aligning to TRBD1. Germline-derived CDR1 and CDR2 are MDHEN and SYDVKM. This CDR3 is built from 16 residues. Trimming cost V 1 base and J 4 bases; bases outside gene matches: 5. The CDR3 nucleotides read TGTGCCAGCAGTTTATTAGGACAGGGGAGGTACAATGAGCAGTTCTTC. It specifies CASSLLGQGRYNEQFF. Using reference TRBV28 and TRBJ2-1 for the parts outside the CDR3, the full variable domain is DVKVTQSSRYLVKRTGEKVFLECVQDMDHENMFWYRQDPGLGLRLIYFSYDVKMKEKGDIPEGYSVSREKKERFSLILESASTNQTSMYLCASSLLGQGRYNEQFFGPGTRLTVL.

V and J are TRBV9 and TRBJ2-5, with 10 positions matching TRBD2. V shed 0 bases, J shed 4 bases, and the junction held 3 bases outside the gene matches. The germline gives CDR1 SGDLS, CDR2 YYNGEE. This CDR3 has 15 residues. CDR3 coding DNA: TGTGCCAGCAGCGTAGGAGCGGGGGGGCGAGAGACCCAGTACTTC. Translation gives CASSVGAGGRETQYF.

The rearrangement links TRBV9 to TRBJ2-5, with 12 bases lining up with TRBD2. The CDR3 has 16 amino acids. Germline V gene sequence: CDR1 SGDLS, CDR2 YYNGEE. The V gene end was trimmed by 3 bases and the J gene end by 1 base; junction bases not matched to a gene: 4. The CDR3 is CASSDRLAGAQETQYF. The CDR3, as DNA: TGTGCCAGCAGCGACCGACTAGCGGGGGCCCAAGAGACCCAGTACTTC.

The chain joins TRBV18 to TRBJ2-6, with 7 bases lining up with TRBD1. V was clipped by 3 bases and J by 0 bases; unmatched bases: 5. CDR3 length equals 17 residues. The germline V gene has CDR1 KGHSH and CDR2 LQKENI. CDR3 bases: TGTGCCAGCTCACCGGGGACAGCTAGCTCTGGGGCCAACGTCCTGACTTTC. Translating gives CASSPGTASSGANVLTF.

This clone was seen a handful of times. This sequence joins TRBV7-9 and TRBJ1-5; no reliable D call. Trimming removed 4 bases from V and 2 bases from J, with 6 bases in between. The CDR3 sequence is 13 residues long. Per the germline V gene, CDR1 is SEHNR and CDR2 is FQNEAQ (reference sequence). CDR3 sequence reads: CASSSGGNQPQHF. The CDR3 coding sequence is TGTGCCAGCAGCTCCGGGGGCAATCAGCCCCAGCATTTT.

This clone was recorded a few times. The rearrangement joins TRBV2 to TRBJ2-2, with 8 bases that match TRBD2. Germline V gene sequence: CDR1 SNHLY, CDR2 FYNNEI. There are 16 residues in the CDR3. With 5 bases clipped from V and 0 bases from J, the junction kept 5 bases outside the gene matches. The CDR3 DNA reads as TGTGCCAGCAGTTTTAGCGGGATTCCGAACACCGGGGAGCTGTTTTTT. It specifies CASSFSGIPNTGELFF.

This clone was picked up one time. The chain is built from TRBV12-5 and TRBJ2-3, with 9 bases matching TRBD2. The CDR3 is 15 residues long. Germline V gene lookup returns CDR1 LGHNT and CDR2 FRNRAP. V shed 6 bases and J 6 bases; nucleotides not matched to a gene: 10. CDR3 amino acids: CASGHGTSPIDTQYF. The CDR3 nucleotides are TGTGCTAGTGGACATGGGACTAGCCCCATTGATACGCAGTATTTT.

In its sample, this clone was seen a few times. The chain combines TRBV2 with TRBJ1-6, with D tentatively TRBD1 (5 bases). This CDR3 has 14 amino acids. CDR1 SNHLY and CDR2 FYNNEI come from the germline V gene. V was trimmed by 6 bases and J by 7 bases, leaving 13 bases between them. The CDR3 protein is CASRPGLENSPLHF. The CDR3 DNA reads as TGTGCCAGCAGACCAGGGCTCGAAAATTCACCCCTCCACTTT.

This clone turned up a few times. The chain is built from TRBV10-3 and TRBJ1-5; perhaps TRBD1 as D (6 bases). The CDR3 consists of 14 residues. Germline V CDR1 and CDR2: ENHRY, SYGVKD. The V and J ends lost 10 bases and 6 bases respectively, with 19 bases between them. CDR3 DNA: TGTGCCACCAGGGGCGGGGGATTGGGTCAGCCCCAGCATTTT. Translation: CATRGGGLGQPQHF.

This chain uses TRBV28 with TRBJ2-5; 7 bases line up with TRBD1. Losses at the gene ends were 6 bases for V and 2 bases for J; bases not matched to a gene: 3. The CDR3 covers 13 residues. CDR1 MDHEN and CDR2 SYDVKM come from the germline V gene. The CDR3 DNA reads TGTGCCAGCAGGGCAGGGGGACAAGAGACCCAGTACTTC. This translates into CASRAGGQETQYF. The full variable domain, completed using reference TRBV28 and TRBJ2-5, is DVKVTQSSRYLVKRTGEKVFLECVQDMDHENMFWYRQDPGLGLRLIYFSYDVKMKEKGDIPEGYSVSREKKERFSLILESASTNQTSMYLCASRAGGQETQYFGPGTRLLVL.

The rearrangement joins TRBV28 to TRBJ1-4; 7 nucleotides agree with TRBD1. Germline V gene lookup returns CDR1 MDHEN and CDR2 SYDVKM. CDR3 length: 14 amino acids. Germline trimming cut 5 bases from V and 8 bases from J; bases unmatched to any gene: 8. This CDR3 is CASSNRGGGEKLFF. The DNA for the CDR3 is TGTGCCAGCAGTAACAGGGGCGGAGGCGAAAAACTGTTTTTT. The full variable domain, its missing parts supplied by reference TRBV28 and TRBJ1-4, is DVKVTQSSRYLVKRTGEKVFLECVQDMDHENMFWYRQDPGLGLRLIYFSYDVKMKEKGDIPEGYSVSREKKERFSLILESASTNQTSMYLCASSNRGGGEKLFFGSGTQLSVL.

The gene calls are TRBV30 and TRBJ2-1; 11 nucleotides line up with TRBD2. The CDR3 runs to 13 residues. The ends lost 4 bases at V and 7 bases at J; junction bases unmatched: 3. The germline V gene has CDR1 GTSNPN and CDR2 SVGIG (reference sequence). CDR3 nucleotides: TGTGCCTGGATAGTAGCGGGAGGGAATGAGCAGTTCTTC. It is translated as CAWIVAGGNEQFF.

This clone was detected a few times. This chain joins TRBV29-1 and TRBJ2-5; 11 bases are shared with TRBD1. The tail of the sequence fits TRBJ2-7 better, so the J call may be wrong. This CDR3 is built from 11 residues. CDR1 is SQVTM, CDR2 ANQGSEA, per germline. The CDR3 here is CSGDRGYEQYF. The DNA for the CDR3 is TGCAGCGGGGACAGGGGGTACGAGCAGTACTTC.

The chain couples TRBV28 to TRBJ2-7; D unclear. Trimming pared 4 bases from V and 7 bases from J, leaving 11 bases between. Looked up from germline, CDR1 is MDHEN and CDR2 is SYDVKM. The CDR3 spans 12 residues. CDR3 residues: CASSSAIEEQYF. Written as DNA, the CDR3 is TGTGCCAGCAGTTCTGCGATAGAAGAGCAGTACTTC.

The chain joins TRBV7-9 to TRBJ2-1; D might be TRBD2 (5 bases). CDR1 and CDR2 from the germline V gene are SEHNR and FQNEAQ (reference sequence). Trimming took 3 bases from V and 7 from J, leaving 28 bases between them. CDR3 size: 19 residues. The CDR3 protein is CASSFIRGYFLNPPNEQFF. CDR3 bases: TGTGCCAGCAGCTTCATCCGGGGTTATTTTTTAAATCCCCCAAATGAGCAGTTCTTC.

CDR3 sequence (DNA): TGTGCCAGCAGCTTACAGTCGGGGAGAGATACGCAGTATTTT. Its protein product is CASSLQSGRDTQYF. The V call is TRBV7-3, the J call TRBJ2-3; weak D call: TRBD2 (5 bases). Germline-derived CDR1 and CDR2 are SGHTA and FQGTGA. This CDR3 spans 14 amino acids. Trimming took 2 bases from V and 5 from J, leaving 11 bases between them.